Listed here are 10 T cell receptor beta chains from one sample, sequenced in a study of cytomegalovirus exposure and HLA in healthy donors (dated by TCRdb to the late 2010s). The library was obtained by the immunoSEQ multiplex PCR assay. For the multiplex PCR, a mixture combining 60 forward primers for TCR Vbeta segments and 13 reverse primers for TCR Jbeta segments was used. Drawn from immuneACCESS, this table holds only the in-frame rearrangements with V and J called that TCRdb kept. Clones are partly lost; checked studies trace under half to an unresolved V gene and leave the rest unexplained. This sample lists roughly 73,000 clones; roughly 82% were detected once. Around an eighth of the sample comes from the top ten. The sample taken for sequencing was PBMCs. These receptors came from a man in his sixties or seventies in good health and CMV-seronegative.

CDR3 nucleotide sequence: TGTGCCAGCAGTGACCGACCAGGGGCTACTGGGGCCAACGTCCTGACTTTC. Amino acid sequence: CASSDRPGATGANVLTF. This chain links TRBV6-1 with TRBJ2-6, with a weak D call TRBD1 (6 bases). The CDR3 covers 17 residues. Germline CDR1 is MNHNS and CDR2 is SASEGT. Trimming left V 3 bases short and J 2 bases short, with 14 bases between.

The rearrangement uses TRBV6-5 and TRBJ1-1; maybe TRBD1 (6 bases). This CDR3 is 12 amino acids long. Germline V gene sequence: CDR1 MNHEY, CDR2 SVGAGI. The V end was cut by 6 bases, the J end by 14 bases, with 19 bases between. The CDR3 loop reads CASSLRGAGVFF. The DNA of the CDR3 is TGTGCCAGCAGCCTCCGGGGGGCCGGGGTCTTCTTT.

The chain recombines TRBV11-3 with TRBJ1-6; D may be TRBD1 (6 bases). CDR1 and CDR2 from the germline V gene are SGHNT and YENEEA. V was shortened by 5 bases and J by 9 bases, with 11 bases between the two germline ends. The CDR3 extends over 13 amino acids. The chain's CDR3 is CASSIGQFSPLHF. CDR3 nucleotides: TGTGCCAGCAGCATCGGACAGTTTTCACCCCTCCACTTT.

V gene TRBV5-1 combines with J gene TRBJ2-3; 10 bases fit TRBD2. CDR1 is SGHRS, CDR2 YFSETQ, per germline. The CDR3 contains 15 residues. V trimming: 6 bases; J trimming: 2 bases; junction bases outside the gene matches: 6. The CDR3 sequence is CASIAGGQNTDTQYF. Here the CDR3 DNA reads TGCGCCAGCATAGCGGGAGGCCAAAACACAGATACGCAGTATTTT.

The chain joins TRBV6-5 to TRBJ1-1; 7 bases map to TRBD1. Trimming at V came to 7 bases and at J to 6 bases, leaving 8 bases not matched to a gene. CDR3 length: 13 residues. Germline assignment: CDR1 MNHEY and CDR2 SVGAGI. The CDR3 DNA reads TGTGCCAGCACGCAGGGGGTGTATGCTGAAGCTTTCTTT. Its protein product is CASTQGVYAEAFF.

This clone was recorded a few times. This chain uses TRBV19 with TRBJ1-5; 8 bases fit TRBD1. This CDR3 has 15 residues. Germline CDR1 reads LNHDA; CDR2 reads SQIVND (reference sequence). The trim removed 4 bases at V and 2 bases at J, leaving 4 bases unmatched. The CDR3 spells CASSRTGSGNQPQHF. CDR3 sequence (DNA): TGTGCCAGTAGTAGGACAGGGTCGGGCAATCAGCCCCAGCATTTT.

Only a few counts were recorded for this clone. V usage is TRBV6-5 and J usage is TRBJ2-7; D unclear. CDR1 MNHEY and CDR2 SVGAGI come from the germline V gene. V shed 5 bases and J shed 6 bases, with 8 bases lying between them. This CDR3 spans 11 amino acids. Here the CDR3 DNA reads TGTGCCAGCAGTGAAGAGAGCGAGCAGTACTTC. Residues: CASSEESEQYF.

The J gene is TRBJ2-5, the V gene TRBV7-9; D might be TRBD2 (6 bases). V shed 3 bases and J shed 5 bases, with 10 bases lying between them. The CDR3 sequence is 13 residues long. Germline CDR1 SEHNR, CDR2 FQNEAQ (reference sequence). The CDR3 region has the DNA TGTGCCAGCAGCTTCGGGGGAGCGGAGACCCAGTACTTC. The encoded protein is CASSFGGAETQYF.

This chain joins TRBV11-2 and TRBJ2-5; D gene unclear. Germline CDR1 reads SGHAT; CDR2 reads FQNNGV. The CDR3 has 15 residues. The ends were cut back, 3 bases at V and 1 base at J, with 12 bases in the middle. The CDR3 reads CASSFFLGGQETQYF. CDR3 coding DNA: TGTGCCAGCAGCTTTTTTCTCGGCGGCCAAGAGACCCAGTACTTC.

V usage is TRBV7-2 and J usage is TRBJ1-2; 8 bases agree with TRBD1. The CDR3 consists of 15 residues. The trim removed 7 bases at V and 2 bases at J, leaving 9 bases unmatched. Germline lookup yields CDR1 SGHTA and CDR2 FQGNSA. CDR3: CASTPKTGGNYGYTF. CDR3 in DNA: TGTGCCAGCACCCCGAAAACAGGGGGAAACTATGGCTACACCTTC.